The present T cell receptor beta chain was sequenced within a study of CD8 T cells in Susac syndrome. Sequencing of TCR beta was performed on blood CD8+ and CD4+ T cells. The RNA input was 0.5 to 1 ug, and it was reverse transcribed with random hexamers. The immunoSEQ assay covered 54 Vbeta and 13 Jbeta segments for CDR3. One entry per CDR3 protein, called by TCRdb with MiXCR from the immunoSEQ multiplex PCR reads. The top ten hold about 0.15% of the sample, which has a few hundred thousand distinct CDR3 sequences, around nine tenths seen once. Trimming removed 6 bases at V and 3 bases at J, with 14 bases between. Germline V gives CDR1 SEHNR, CDR2 FQNEAQ (reference sequence). The length of the CDR3 is 14 residues.

The sequencing input was CD8+ T cells from PBMCs. The chain employs TRBV7-9 and TRBJ2-5, with TRBD2 as a possible D gene (6 bases). This clonotype was obtained from a human donor with multiple sclerosis. The CDR3 coding sequence is TGTGCCAGCAGTCTCCTAGCGACCGAAGAGACCCAGTACTTC. This sequence encodes CASSLLATEETQYF. Variable domain in full (rest from reference TRBV7-9 and TRBJ2-5): DTGVSQNPRHKITKRGQNVTFRCDPISEHNRLYWYRQTLGQGPEFLTYFQNEAQLEKSRLLSDRFSAERPKGSFSTLEIQRTEQGDSAMYLCASSLLATEETQYFGPGTRLLVL.